Listed here are 23 T cell receptor beta chains from one sample, sequenced in a study of blood T cell repertoires in COVID-19. The protocol was immunoSEQ multiplex PCR, while the TCRdb copy is restricted to in-frame clones and leaves out a portion. The profile shows about 170,000 clones, around 87% of them singletons. The source material was peripheral blood. The receptors were gathered from a woman aged 80 or over in a cohort sampled during active or convalescent COVID-19.

The chain couples TRBV21-1 to TRBJ1-1; the table gives TRBD1 as D, unverified against the DNA. TRBV21-1 is a pseudogene locus. CDR3 length: 14 amino acids. CDR3 DNA: TGTGCCAGCAGCAGACGGGACAGGGAGACTGAAGCTTTCTTT. Protein sequence: CASSRRDRETEAFF.

The rearrangement joins TRBV5-1 to TRBJ2-4, with TRBD2 matching 7 bases. This CDR3 is 18 amino acids long. V gave up 0 bases and J gave up 9 bases; unmatched junction bases: 18. Germline values: CDR1 SGHRS, CDR2 YFSETQ. CDR3 sequence: CASSLAARGFFISSIQYF. The CDR3 DNA sequence: TGCGCCAGCAGCTTGGCCGCGCGGGGGTTTTTCATCAGCAGCATTCAGTACTTC.

This chain links TRBV7-9 with TRBJ1-4; D possibly corresponds to TRBD1 (5 bases). The CDR3 loop spans 13 amino acids. Per the germline V gene, CDR1 is SEHNR and CDR2 is FQNEAQ (reference sequence). Trimming took off 5 bases at V and 3 bases at J, with 7 bases between the two ends. CDR3 loop: CASSQGANEKLFF. In DNA, the CDR3 is TGTGCCAGCAGCCAAGGGGCTAATGAAAAACTGTTTTTT. Complete variable domain (other parts from reference TRBV7-9 and TRBJ1-4): DTGVSQNPRHKITKRGQNVTFRCDPISEHNRLYWYRQTLGQGPEFLTYFQNEAQLEKSRLLSDRFSAERPKGSFSTLEIQRTEQGDSAMYLCASSQGANEKLFFGSGTQLSVL.

The gene calls are TRBV6-5 and TRBJ2-5, with 7 bases lining up with TRBD2. V was clipped by 6 bases and J by 2 bases; unmatched bases: 6. Germline V CDR1 and CDR2: MNHEY, SVGAGI. The CDR3 consists of 14 residues. The CDR3: CASRVPGLQETQYF. The CDR3 DNA reads as TGTGCCAGCAGGGTACCGGGACTACAAGAGACCCAGTACTTC.

This chain joins TRBV10-3 and TRBJ2-1; 9 nucleotides match TRBD1. The ends lost 8 bases at V and 6 bases at J; junction bases unmatched: 5. The CDR3 is made up of 13 amino acids. Germline V lookup: CDR1 ENHRY, CDR2 SYGVKD. The CDR3 region is CAIQGQGGNEQFF. CDR3 DNA: TGTGCCATCCAGGGACAGGGTGGCAATGAGCAGTTCTTC.

The rearrangement uses TRBV7-2 and TRBJ2-7, with D maybe TRBD2 (6 bases). The CDR3 runs to 15 residues. The germline V gene has CDR1 SGHTA and CDR2 FQGNSA. V gave up 6 bases and J gave up 0 bases, with 15 bases separating them. The CDR3, as DNA: TGTGCCAGCAGTACCGGGACTCAATTCTCCTACGAGCAGTACTTC. The encoded protein is CASSTGTQFSYEQYF.

The V gene is TRBV11-3, the J gene TRBJ2-1; 9 bases match TRBD2. The CDR3 is made up of 14 amino acids. The ends lost 6 bases at V and 8 bases at J; junction bases unmatched: 8. Germline V lookup: CDR1 SGHNT, CDR2 YENEEA. CDR3 region: CASRILAGTDEQFF. CDR3 bases: TGTGCCAGCAGGATTCTAGCGGGAACGGATGAGCAGTTCTTC.

A single count supports this clone. The rearrangement uses TRBV5-4 and TRBJ1-2; D might be TRBD1 (5 bases). This CDR3 is 11 amino acids long. Germline V CDR1 and CDR2: SGHNT, YYREEE (reference sequence). Trimming left V 0 bases short and J 14 bases short, with 11 bases between. CDR3 sequence (DNA): TGTGCCAGCAGCTTGGGCAGGGAATATACCTTC. Translated: CASSLGREYTF.

The chain recombines TRBV19 with TRBJ2-7; TRBD1 agrees at 8 bases. This CDR3 is built from 13 residues. The V gene's germline CDR1 is LNHDA and CDR2 SQIVND (reference sequence). J was trimmed by 5 bases and V by 6 bases; bases with no gene match: 6. In nucleotides, the CDR3 is TGTGCCAGTAGCCAGACAGGGGCCAACGAGCAGTACTTC. Translating it yields CASSQTGANEQYF.

The V gene is TRBV18, the J gene TRBJ1-5, with D possibly TRBD1 on 5 matching bases. V lost 2 bases, J lost 7 bases, and 12 bases lay in between. The CDR3 is 14 amino acids. The germline V gene encodes CDR1 KGHSH and CDR2 LQKENI. In nucleotides, the CDR3 is TGTGCCAGCTCACCAGGGGCGGAGGGGCAGCCCCAGCATTTT. Protein: CASSPGAEGQPQHF.

This clone was seen just once. This rearrangement joins TRBV5-1 to TRBJ2-2; 8 bases are a match to TRBD1. CDR3 size: 15 residues. Per the germline V gene, CDR1 is SGHRS and CDR2 is YFSETQ. The trim removed 0 bases at V and 6 bases at J, leaving 4 bases unmatched. The CDR3 DNA is TGCGCCAGCAGCTTGGGACAGGGGTCCCCCGGGGAGCTGTTTTTT. It codes for CASSLGQGSPGELFF.

This chain uses TRBV7-2 with TRBJ1-2, with a tentative D call TRBD1 (6 bases). Between the trimmed V and J ends, which lost 5 bases and 1 base, there was a span of 14 bases. The length of the CDR3 is 15 residues. The germline gives CDR1 SGHTA, CDR2 FQGNSA. The CDR3 loop is CASSPYRQVNYGYTF. The DNA of the CDR3 is TGTGCCAGCAGCCCCTATAGACAGGTTAACTATGGCTACACCTTC.

This chain links TRBV5-1 with TRBJ2-1, with 9 bases lining up with TRBD2. Germline trimming cut 0 bases from V and 2 bases from J; bases unmatched to any gene: 9. The CDR3 sequence is 18 residues long. Looked up from germline, CDR1 is SGHRS and CDR2 is YFSETQ. The CDR3 DNA follows: TGCGCCAGCAGCTTGGCAGGTAGCGGGAGCAAGGCCTACAATGAGCAGTTCTTC. It codes for CASSLAGSGSKAYNEQFF.

V and J are TRBV5-1 and TRBJ2-5; D remains ambiguous. The V and J ends lost 0 bases and 2 bases respectively, with 17 bases between them. The germline V gene encodes CDR1 SGHRS and CDR2 YFSETQ. The CDR3 runs to 17 residues. The CDR3, as DNA: TGCGCCAGCAGCTTGGCTGGGTCCGCCGTAGCACAAGAGACCCAGTACTTC. This sequence encodes CASSLAGSAVAQETQYF.

The genes are TRBV7-9 and TRBJ2-5, with 7 bases matching TRBD1. This CDR3 is 15 amino acids long. Germline trimming cut 5 bases from V and 7 bases from J; bases unmatched to any gene: 13. Germline values: CDR1 SEHNR, CDR2 FQNEAQ (reference sequence). CDR3 nucleotides: TGTGCCAGCAGCCGGGGACAGCAATTAAGAGGGACCCAGTACTTC. This codes for CASSRGQQLRGTQYF.

V usage is TRBV27 and J usage is TRBJ2-2; 12 positions agree with TRBD2. The V gene's germline CDR1 is MNHEY and CDR2 SMNVEV (reference sequence). Trimming at V came to 6 bases and at J to 5 bases, leaving 4 bases not matched to a gene. CDR3 length equals 15 residues. The chain's CDR3 is CASSPTSGGTGELFF. In nucleotides, the CDR3 is TGTGCCAGCAGCCCTACTAGCGGGGGGACCGGGGAGCTGTTTTTT.

CDR3 in amino acids: CASSQEGLEGANTEAFF. The CDR3 DNA is TGCGCCAGCAGCCAAGAGGGACTGGAGGGGGCGAACACTGAAGCTTTCTTT. The V gene is TRBV4-1, the J gene TRBJ1-1; 7 nucleotides line up with TRBD1. CDR1 is MGHRA and CDR2 is YSYEKL in the germline V gene. After removal of 0 bases from V and 1 base from J, the junction contained 8 bases not matched to a gene. CDR3 size: 17 residues.

This chain joins TRBV6-5 and TRBJ1-2, with 10 bases lining up with TRBD1. Germline values: CDR1 MNHEY, CDR2 SVGAGI. After removal of 5 bases from V and 6 bases from J, the junction contained 9 bases not matched to a gene. This CDR3 spans 15 amino acids. The CDR3 sequence is CASSPIRDRGDGYTF. The CDR3 DNA reads as TGTGCCAGCAGTCCTATCCGGGACAGGGGAGATGGCTACACCTTC.

The gene calls are TRBV28 and TRBJ2-3; 9 bases agree with TRBD2. Germline CDR1 reads MDHEN; CDR2 reads SYDVKM. CDR3 size: 16 residues. J gave up 7 bases and V 5 bases, and 13 bases lay outside the gene matches. CDR3: CASSPLGRGGIYTQYF. The CDR3, as DNA: TGTGCCAGCAGTCCCCTGGGGCGGGGGGGCATATATACGCAGTATTTT.

CDR3 region: CASSPIAGQNYNEQFF. As DNA, the CDR3 is TGTGCCAGCAGCCCAATAGCGGGACAAAATTACAATGAGCAGTTCTTC. This chain connects TRBV11-3 to TRBJ2-1; TRBD2 matches at 8 bases. Germline assignment: CDR1 SGHNT and CDR2 YENEEA. The J segment lost 4 bases and the V segment lost 5 bases, leaving 10 bases of the junction unmatched. CDR3 length: 16 residues.

The genes are TRBV6-5 and TRBJ1-1, with 8 bases lining up with TRBD1. The CDR3 loop spans 14 amino acids. J gave up 2 bases and V 5 bases, and 4 bases lay outside the gene matches. Germline CDR1 and CDR2: MNHEY and SVGAGI. CDR3 residues: CASSRGTGNTEAFF. The DNA of the CDR3 is TGTGCCAGCAGTCGAGGGACAGGAAACACTGAAGCTTTCTTT.

This chain links TRBV11-3 with TRBJ2-1, with D perhaps matching TRBD2 (7 bases). Germline CDR1 is SGHNT and CDR2 is YENEEA. The CDR3 contains 15 residues. The germline V and J ends were trimmed by 3 bases and 2 bases, with 11 bases remaining between them. This CDR3 reads CASSLGRGPYNEQFF. DNA for the CDR3: TGTGCCAGCAGCTTGGGGCGGGGGCCCTACAATGAGCAGTTCTTC.

V usage is TRBV6-4 and J usage is TRBJ2-3; possibly TRBD1 for D (6 bases). V lost 3 bases, J lost 6 bases, and 16 bases lay in between. The CDR3 is 15 residues long. The germline gives CDR1 MRHNA, CDR2 SNTAGT. The CDR3 coding sequence is TGTGCCAGCAGTGAAGGGGGAACGGTCGCGGATACGCAGTATTTT. It specifies CASSEGGTVADTQYF.